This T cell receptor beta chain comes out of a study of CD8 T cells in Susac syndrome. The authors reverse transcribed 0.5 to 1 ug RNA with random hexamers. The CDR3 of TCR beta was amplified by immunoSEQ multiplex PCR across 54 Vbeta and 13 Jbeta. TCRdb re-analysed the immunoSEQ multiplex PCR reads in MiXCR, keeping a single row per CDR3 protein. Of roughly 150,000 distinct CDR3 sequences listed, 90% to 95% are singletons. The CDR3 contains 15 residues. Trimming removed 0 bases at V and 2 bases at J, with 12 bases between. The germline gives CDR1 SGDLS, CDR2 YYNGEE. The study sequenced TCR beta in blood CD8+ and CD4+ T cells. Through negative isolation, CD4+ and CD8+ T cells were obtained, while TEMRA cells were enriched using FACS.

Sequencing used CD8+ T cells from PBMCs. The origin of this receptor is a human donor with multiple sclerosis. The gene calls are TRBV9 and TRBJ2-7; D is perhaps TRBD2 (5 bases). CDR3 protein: CASSVEAAATYEQYF. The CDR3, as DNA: TGTGCCAGCAGCGTAGAGGCAGCGGCAACCTACGAGCAGTACTTC.